The rows below give T cell receptor beta chains drawn from one sample of a study of CD8 T cells in ankylosing spondylitis. TCRdb re-derived calls from the 5' RACE reads in MiXCR, one entry per CDR3 protein. The table records approximately 25,000 distinct CDR3 sequences, 6.5% to 9.5% of them present only once. Material: blood. These receptors were collected from a male donor with ankylosing spondylitis or in good health (not recorded which). Each CDR3 is given with its conserved first and last residue. Each record gives: J gene, V gene, D gene, CDR3 length, clone size, CDR3 DNA, CDR3 protein. D genes are given only for firm matches. The listing skips clone size in some rows; elsewhere it reads once, few, many or a size class.

TRBJ1-4 | TRBV7-9 | - | 13 | - | TGTGCCAGCGAGGGTGCAACTAATGAAAAACTGTTTTTT | CASEGATNEKLFF
TRBJ2-7 | TRBV27 | - | 14 | few | TGTGCCAGCAGTTTGATGGGCACATCCGACGAGCAGTACTTC | CASSLMGTSDEQYF
TRBJ2-4 | TRBV7-2 | TRBD1 | 15 | few | TGTGCCAGCAGCTACGGTACGGACAGGGGGCACATTCAGTACTTC | CASSYGTDRGHIQYF
TRBJ2-1 | TRBV12-5 | TRBD2 | 14 | - | TGTGCTAGTGGCCCCCAAGCGGGAGGTGGTGAGCAGTTCTTC | CASGPQAGGGEQFF
TRBJ2-7 | TRBV5-5 | - | 12 | - | TGTGCCAGCAGCTTATGGGGGGCCGAGCAGTACTTC | CASSLWGAEQYF
TRBJ2-2 | TRBV3-1 | - | 15 | few | TGTGCCAGCAGCCAGGGGGACACTCACACCGGGGAGCTGTTTTTT | CASSQGDTHTGELFF
TRBJ1-1 | TRBV29-1 | - | 14 | many | TGCAGCGTTCAGAAGGACAAGGCGAAGGCTGAAGCTTTCTTT | CSVQKDKAKAEAFF
TRBJ2-1 | TRBV5-1 | TRBD2 | 14 | few | TGCGCCAGCAGCCCCAGGACTAGCGGACCCTCGGAGTTCTTC | CASSPRTSGPSEFF
TRBJ2-2 | TRBV28 | - | 16 | few | TGTGCCAGCAGTTTACCACGGGGGGGGACAGCCGGGGAGCTGTTTTTT | CASSLPRGGTAGELFF
TRBJ2-3 | TRBV15 | - | 16 | - | TGTGCCACCAGCAGAGATCTCCCGAGGGGTACAGATACGCAGTATTTT | CATSRDLPRGTDTQYF
TRBJ2-1 | TRBV9 | TRBD2 | 15 | many | TGTGCCAGCAGCTCCCAGCGGGAGTTGGGAAATGAGCAGTTCTTC | CASSSQRELGNEQFF
TRBJ2-3 | TRBV7-9 | TRBD2 | 20 | few | TGTGCCAGCAGCGTAAAACTTAGCGGGAATTACAACCCTAGCACAGATACGCAGTATTTT | CASSVKLSGNYNPSTDTQYF
TRBJ2-3 | TRBV7-2 | - | 15 | - | TGTGCCAGCAGCTCTTCCTTAGGTCGGGGAGATACGCAGTATTTT | CASSSSLGRGDTQYF
TRBJ1-4 | TRBV6-5 | TRBD1 | 17 | - | TGTGCCAGCAGTTCCGGGACAGGTGATAGGACTAATGAAAAACTGTTTTTT | CASSSGTGDRTNEKLFF
TRBJ2-2 | TRBV15 | - | 15 | few | TGTGCCACCAGCAGAGACAGGTCGAACACCGGGGAGCTGTTTTTT | CATSRDRSNTGELFF
TRBJ1-4 | TRBV6-5 | - | 14 | few | TGTGCCAGCAGTTACTCATTGGGCGGGGAAAAACTGTTTTTT | CASSYSLGGEKLFF
TRBJ2-7 | TRBV29-1 | TRBD1 | 12 | many | TGCAGCGTTTGGACAGGGGACTACGAGCAGTACTTC | CSVWTGDYEQYF
TRBJ1-1 | TRBV6-2/TRBV6-3 | - | 13 | - | TGTGCCAGCAGAGGATGGGGGGGTACTGAAGCTTTCTTT | CASRGWGGTEAFF
TRBJ2-2 | TRBV29-1 | - | 14 | few | TGCAGCGTTGAAACCGGGAGACTCACCGGGGAGCTGTTTTTT | CSVETGRLTGELFF
TRBJ2-5 | TRBV5-1 | TRBD2 | 15 | many | TGCGCCAGCAGCTTGACCCCAACTAGCGAGGAGACCCAGTACTTC | CASSLTPTSEETQYF
TRBJ2-1 | TRBV7-2 | TRBD2 | 20 | - | TGTGCCAGCAGCCGAAGAGGTGGACTAGCGGGGGACGTACGCTACAATGAGCAGTTCTTC | CASSRRGGLAGDVRYNEQFF
TRBJ2-2 | TRBV29-1 | - | 13 | - | TGCAGCGTTGGAAACCGCGCGGACGGGGAGCTGTTTTTT | CSVGNRADGELFF
TRBJ2-2 | TRBV5-1 | - | 15 | few | TGCGCCAGCAGCCAAGGGACTCGCGGGACCGGGGAGCTGTTTTTT | CASSQGTRGTGELFF
TRBJ2-2 | TRBV28 | - | 14 | few | TGTGCCAGCAATACAGGACAAATCACCGGGGAGCTGTTTTTT | CASNTGQITGELFF
TRBJ2-2 | TRBV14 | TRBD1 | 15 | few | TGTGCCAGCAGCCCGGGACAGGGGAGGATCGGGGAGCTGTTTTTT | CASSPGQGRIGELFF
TRBJ2-2 | TRBV7-6 | TRBD2 | 16 | - | TGTGCCAGCAGCCAGCCGGGACTACAAGAGACCGGGGAGCTGTTTTTT | CASSQPGLQETGELFF
TRBJ2-1 | TRBV28 | - | 13 | few | TGTGCCAGCACCAAAACTAGGTTCGGTGAGCAGTTCTTC | CASTKTRFGEQFF
TRBJ1-1 | TRBV30 | - | 15 | few | TGTGCCTGGAGTGTAGGGAGGGGCACCGACACTGAAGCTTTCTTT | CAWSVGRGTDTEAFF
TRBJ2-2 | TRBV15 | - | 17 | - | TGTGCCACCAGCAGAGATTTAGCCCGCTCCGGCACCGGGGAGCTGTTTTTT | CATSRDLARSGTGELFF
TRBJ1-4 | TRBV28 | - | 13 | few | TGTGCCAGCACGGGGGGACTAAATGAAAAACTGTTTTTT | CASTGGLNEKLFF
TRBJ2-2 | TRBV28 | TRBD2 | 15 | many | TGTGCCACCGGGACTAGCGGGAGAGCTACCGGGGAGCTGTTTTTT | CATGTSGRATGELFF
TRBJ2-6 | TRBV5-5 | - | 17 | many | TGTGCCAGCAGCTTGGCTTTCAGGGGTTCTGGGGCCAACGTCCTGACTTTC | CASSLAFRGSGANVLTF
TRBJ1-2 | TRBV5-1 | TRBD1 | 13 | - | TGCGCCAGCAGCTCGACAGGGTTGGGTGGCTACACCTTC | CASSSTGLGGYTF
TRBJ1-6 | TRBV27 | - | 14 | - | TGTGCCAGCAGGGGAGGGGGAGGATGGTCACCCCTCCACTTT | CASRGGGGWSPLHF
TRBJ1-6 | TRBV19 | - | 14 | few | TGTGCCAGTAGTCCCCCGGGACGGCGATCACCCCTCCACTTT | CASSPPGRRSPLHF
TRBJ2-3 | TRBV11-1 | - | 12 | - | TGTGCCAGCAGCTTAGAGGGCAATACGCAGTATTTT | CASSLEGNTQYF
TRBJ2-1 | TRBV29-1 | - | 13 | - | TGCAGCGTAAGGGGGTTACTTAACAATGAGCAGTTCTTC | CSVRGLLNNEQFF
TRBJ2-3 | TRBV20-1 | TRBD2 | 14 | few | TGCAGTGCTCCGACTAGCGCCGCTGGAGATACGCAGTATTTT | CSAPTSAAGDTQYF
TRBJ2-1 | TRBV29-1 | - | 16 | many | TGCAGCGTCTCCTATGGGGGCACCACACTCGCCAATGAGCAGTTCTTC | CSVSYGGTTLANEQFF
TRBJ1-3 | TRBV9 | - | 14 | many | TGTGCCAGCAGCGTCACTGACGCCGGAAACACCATATATTTT | CASSVTDAGNTIYF
TRBJ2-7 | TRBV4-3 | - | 15 | - | TGCGCCAGCAGCCAAGCAGGACTCGCGGGCCACGAGCAGTACTTC | CASSQAGLAGHEQYF
TRBJ2-4 | TRBV25-1 | TRBD1 | 15 | few | TGTGCCAGCGAACAGGGGGCGAAGGCCAAAAACATTCAGTACTTC | CASEQGAKAKNIQYF